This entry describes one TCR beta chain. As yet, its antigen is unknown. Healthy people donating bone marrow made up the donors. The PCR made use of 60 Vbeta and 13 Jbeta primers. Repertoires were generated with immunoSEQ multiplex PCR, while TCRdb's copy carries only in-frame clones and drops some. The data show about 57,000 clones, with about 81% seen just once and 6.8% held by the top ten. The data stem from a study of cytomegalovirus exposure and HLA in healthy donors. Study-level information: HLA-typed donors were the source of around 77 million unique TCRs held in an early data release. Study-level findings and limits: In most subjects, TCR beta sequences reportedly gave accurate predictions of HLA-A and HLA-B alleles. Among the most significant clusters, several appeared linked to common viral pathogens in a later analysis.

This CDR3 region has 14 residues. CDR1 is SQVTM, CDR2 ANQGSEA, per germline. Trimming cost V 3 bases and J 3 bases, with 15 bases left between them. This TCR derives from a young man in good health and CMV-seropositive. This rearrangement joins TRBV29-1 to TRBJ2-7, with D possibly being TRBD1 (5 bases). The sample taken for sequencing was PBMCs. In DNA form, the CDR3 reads TGCAGCGTTGATATTTGGGGCGACCTCTACGAGCAGTACTTC. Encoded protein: CSVDIWGDLYEQYF.